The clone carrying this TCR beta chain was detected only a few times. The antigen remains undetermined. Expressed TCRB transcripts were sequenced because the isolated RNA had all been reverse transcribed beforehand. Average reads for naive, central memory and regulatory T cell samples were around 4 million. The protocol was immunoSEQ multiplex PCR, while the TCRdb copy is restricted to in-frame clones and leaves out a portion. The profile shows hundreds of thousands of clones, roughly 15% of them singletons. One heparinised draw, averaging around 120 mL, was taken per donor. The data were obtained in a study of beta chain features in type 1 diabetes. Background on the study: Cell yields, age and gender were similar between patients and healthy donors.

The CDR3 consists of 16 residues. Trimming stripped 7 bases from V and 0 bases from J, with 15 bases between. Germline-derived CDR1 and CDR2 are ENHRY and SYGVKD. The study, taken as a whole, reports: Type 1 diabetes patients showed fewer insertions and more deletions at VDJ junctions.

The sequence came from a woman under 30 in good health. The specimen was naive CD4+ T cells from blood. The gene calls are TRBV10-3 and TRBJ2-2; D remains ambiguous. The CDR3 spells CAIKVSASANTGELFF. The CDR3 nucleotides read TGTGCCATCAAGGTGTCGGCTAGTGCGAACACCGGGGAGCTGTTTTTT.